Presented here are 25 T cell receptor beta chains from one specimen sequenced in a study of graft-versus-host responses after intestinal transplantation. Libraries were prepared by immunoSEQ multiplex PCR; TCRdb keeps only in-frame clonotypes and omits some of them. Of under 140,000 clones listed, approximately 92% are singletons. Antigen specificity for these receptors is unknown. This specimen was unstimulated CD8+ T cells sorted from spleen or lymph node cells, taken before intestinal transplant. The receptors here all came from a human donor who received an intestinal transplant.

On this clone: The germline gene is not matched at one end of the junction; a read error may be the cause. CDR3 bases: TGTGCCAGCTGTGAGGATCTGCAAAGCACAGATACGCAGTATTTT. Translation: CASCEDLQSTDTQYF. This rearrangement joins TRBV2 to TRBJ2-3; D not certain. The CDR3 is 15 amino acids. Germline CDR1 SNHLY, CDR2 FYNNEI.

The chain recombines TRBV5-6 with TRBJ1-1; D unclear. This CDR3 is built from 12 residues. Trimming shortened V by 3 bases and J by 4 bases, and 7 bases separated the two germline ends. CDR1 SGHDT and CDR2 YYEEEE come from the germline V gene. CDR3 protein: CASSYGGTEAFF. The CDR3 coding sequence is TGTGCCAGCAGCTATGGCGGCACTGAAGCTTTCTTT.

This clone appeared a single time. The V gene is TRBV13, the J gene TRBJ2-7; 14 nucleotides agree with TRBD2. CDR3 length: 17 amino acids. Germline V gene data show CDR1 as PRHDT and CDR2 as FYEKMQ (reference sequence). The V segment lost 5 bases and the J segment 1 base; nucleotides outside the gene matches: 7. CDR3 residues: CASSTGTSGRGSYEQYF. The CDR3 DNA reads TGTGCCAGCAGCACCGGGACTAGCGGGAGAGGGTCCTACGAGCAGTACTTC. The variable domain in full, with the rest retrieved from reference TRBV13 and TRBJ2-7, is AAGVIQSPRHLIKEKRETATLKCYPIPRHDTVYWYQQGPGQDPQFLISFYEKMQSDKGSIPDRFSAQQFSDYHSELNMSSLELGDSALYFCASSTGTSGRGSYEQYFGPGTRLTVT.

This chain joins TRBV9 and TRBJ2-1, with D maybe TRBD1 (5 bases). From germline, CDR1 is SGDLS and CDR2 YYNGEE. V was cut by 0 bases and J by 0 bases, with 10 bases left in between. The CDR3 consists of 16 residues. This CDR3 is CASSVAGHTSYNEQFF. The CDR3 DNA follows: TGTGCCAGCAGCGTAGCAGGACACACCTCCTACAATGAGCAGTTCTTC. Full variable domain (outside the CDR3, taken from reference TRBV9 and TRBJ2-1): DSGVTQTPKHLITATGQRVTLRCSPRSGDLSVYWYQQSLDQGLQFLIQYYNGEERAKGNILERFSAQQFPDLHSELNLSSLELGDSALYFCASSVAGHTSYNEQFFGPGTRLTVL.

The chain has TRBV28 and TRBJ1-2; possibly TRBD1 for D (5 bases). Germline loops: CDR1 MDHEN, CDR2 SYDVKM. V lost 5 bases to trimming and J lost 6 bases, with 19 bases between them. This CDR3 region has 15 residues. The CDR3 reads CASSPSSGQQDGYTF. DNA for the CDR3: TGTGCCAGCAGTCCATCCTCTGGTCAACAGGATGGCTACACCTTC.

The chain uses TRBV13 and TRBJ2-3; tentative D call: TRBD2 (7 bases). V lost 7 bases and J 2 bases, leaving 16 bases between the germline ends. Looked up from germline, CDR1 is PRHDT and CDR2 is FYEKMQ (reference sequence). The CDR3 has 15 amino acids. CDR3: CASIQRGGPTDTQYF. For the CDR3, the DNA is TGTGCCAGCATCCAAAGGGGGGGGCCCACAGATACGCAGTATTTT. The entire variable domain, with the rest obtained from reference TRBV13 and TRBJ2-3, is as follows: AAGVIQSPRHLIKEKRETATLKCYPIPRHDTVYWYQQGPGQDPQFLISFYEKMQSDKGSIPDRFSAQQFSDYHSELNMSSLELGDSALYFCASIQRGGPTDTQYFGPGTRLTVL.

This clone was observed a few times. This chain links TRBV5-1 with TRBJ2-7; 7 bases align to TRBD2. The CDR3 has 14 amino acids. CDR1 is SGHRS, CDR2 YFSETQ, per germline. V was pared by 3 bases and J by 0 bases, with 3 bases of the junction left unmatched. CDR3 amino acids: CASSSSSGSYEQYF. For the CDR3, the DNA is TGCGCCAGCAGCTCCTCTAGCGGCTCCTACGAGCAGTACTTC.

This clone was seen a single time. V and J are TRBV2 and TRBJ2-7; 11 bases line up with TRBD2. The CDR3 consists of 14 residues. Per germline, CDR1 SNHLY and CDR2 FYNNEI. V gave up 6 bases and J gave up 3 bases; unmatched junction bases: 4. The CDR3 sequence: CASRYTSGGYEQYF. As DNA, the CDR3 is TGTGCCAGCAGGTATACTAGCGGGGGCTACGAGCAGTACTTC.

The chain is built from TRBV5-4 and TRBJ2-7; 8 bases fit TRBD1. The V gene's germline CDR1 is SGHNT and CDR2 YYREEE (reference sequence). Unmatched junction bases numbered 7, after V lost 4 bases and J lost 4 bases. The CDR3 consists of 14 residues. The CDR3 region is CASSPGQVEYEQYF. CDR3 sequence (DNA): TGTGCCAGCAGCCCGGGACAGGTAGAGTACGAGCAGTACTTC.

The chain links TRBV7-2 to TRBJ2-7; weak D call: TRBD1 (6 bases). The CDR3 length is 17 residues. Germline loops: CDR1 SGHTA, CDR2 FQGNSA. V was shortened by 4 bases and J by 3 bases, with 22 bases between the two germline ends. CDR3 DNA: TGTGCCAGCAGCTCCCACAGGGAGCGGCACGACTTCTACGAGCAGTACTTC. Translating gives CASSSHRERHDFYEQYF.

In this sample, this clone turned up a few times. The V and J genes are TRBV7-9 and TRBJ2-2; 8 nucleotides match TRBD1. Germline loops: CDR1 SEHNR, CDR2 FQNEAQ (reference sequence). V gave up 8 bases and J gave up 3 bases; unmatched junction bases: 8. CDR3 size: 15 residues. In nucleotides, the CDR3 is TGTGCCAGCGAGGACAGGGCGGGATACACCGGGGAGCTGTTTTTT. Residues: CASEDRAGYTGELFF.

The chain has TRBV14 and TRBJ2-5; perhaps TRBD2 as D (6 bases). This CDR3 is 16 amino acids long. V lost 2 bases and J 3 bases, leaving 16 bases between the germline ends. The germline V gene encodes CDR1 SGHDN and CDR2 FVKESK. CDR3 residues: CASSQFFSGRKETQYF. In nucleotides, the CDR3 is TGTGCCAGCAGCCAATTTTTCAGCGGGCGAAAAGAGACCCAGTACTTC.

This rearrangement joins TRBV30 to TRBJ2-3; 7 bases agree with TRBD2. This CDR3 region has 15 residues. Germline V lookup: CDR1 GTSNPN, CDR2 SVGIG (reference sequence). Trimming cost V 1 base and J 2 bases; bases outside gene matches: 6. CDR3 DNA: TGTGCCTGGAGTGAGGGGACTATGGCCACAGATACGCAGTATTTT. It specifies CAWSEGTMATDTQYF.

The chain uses TRBV4-1 and TRBJ2-7; 8 nucleotides match TRBD2. The CDR3 covers 16 residues. Germline V CDR1 and CDR2: MGHRA, YSYEKL. The ends lost 1 base at V and 3 bases at J; junction bases unmatched: 8. The DNA for the CDR3 is TGCGCCAGCAGCCAAGTGGGGACACTAGCGGTCTACGAGCAGTACTTC. It is translated as CASSQVGTLAVYEQYF.

The chain recombines TRBV27 with TRBJ2-1, with D possibly being TRBD2 (5 bases). Trimming removed 4 bases at V and 2 bases at J, with 9 bases between. The CDR3 is made up of 14 amino acids. The germline gives CDR1 MNHEY, CDR2 SMNVEV (reference sequence). CDR3 coding DNA: TGTGCCAGCAGTTGGACTGAAGCCTACAATGAGCAGTTCTTC. As protein: CASSWTEAYNEQFF.

The chain has TRBV19 and TRBJ2-7; tentatively, D is TRBD2 (6 bases). The germline CDR1 and CDR2 sequences are LNHDA and SQIVND (reference sequence). The V end lost 5 bases, the J end lost 3 bases, and 20 bases lay between the germline ends. There are 16 residues in the CDR3. The CDR3 loop is CASSVKDSGTLYEQYF. CDR3 bases: TGTGCCAGTAGTGTGAAAGACAGTGGGACTCTCTACGAGCAGTACTTC.

The rearrangement uses TRBV27 and TRBJ2-7; 10 bases fit TRBD1. This CDR3 contains 15 residues. V shed 3 bases and J 0 bases; nucleotides not matched to a gene: 2. Germline loops: CDR1 MNHEY, CDR2 SMNVEV (reference sequence). The CDR3 bases are TGTGCCAGCAGTTTTGGGACAGGGGCCTCCTACGAGCAGTACTTC. It codes for CASSFGTGASYEQYF.

A single count supports this clone. The V gene is TRBV2, the J gene TRBJ2-7; 7 nucleotides agree with TRBD1. The CDR3 contains 10 residues. Germline V gene sequence: CDR1 SNHLY, CDR2 FYNNEI. J lost 6 bases, V lost 9 bases, and 2 bases had no gene match. The CDR3 DNA follows: TGTGCCAGGGGACAGACCGAGCAGTACTTC. As protein: CARGQTEQYF. Full variable domain (rest looked up from reference TRBV2 and TRBJ2-7): EPEVTQTPSHQVTQMGQEVILRCVPISNHLYFYWYRQILGQKVEFLVSFYNNEISEKSEIFDDQFSVERPDGSNFTLKIRSTKLEDSAMYFCARGQTEQYFGPGTRLTVT.

Concerning this clone: One junction end does not reproduce the germline sequence, and a read error may be involved. This chain joins TRBV30 and TRBJ2-7; D uncertain. The CDR3 has 12 residues. Germline loops: CDR1 GTSNPN, CDR2 SVGIG (reference sequence). DNA of the CDR3: TGTGCCTGGAGTGATCAGCAGAACGACCACCATTTC. Protein: CAWSDQQNDHHF.

V gene TRBV9 combines with J gene TRBJ2-2; 7 nucleotides align to TRBD2. Per the germline V gene, CDR1 is SGDLS and CDR2 is YYNGEE. CDR3 size: 15 residues. V lost 3 bases to trimming and J lost 2 bases; unmatched junction nucleotides: 4. This CDR3 is CASSASGTNTGELFF. The CDR3 DNA reads as TGTGCCAGCAGCGCCAGCGGGACCAACACCGGGGAGCTGTTTTTT.

This rearrangement joins TRBV19 to TRBJ1-4; D remains unclear. The V gene lost 3 bases and the J gene lost 4 bases, with 12 bases spanning the gap. CDR3 length: 15 amino acids. Germline values: CDR1 LNHDA, CDR2 SQIVND (reference sequence). CDR3 DNA: TGTGCCAGTAGTATGAACAGAGCCTATAATGAAAAACTGTTTTTT. It yields the protein CASSMNRAYNEKLFF.

The chain links TRBV5-1 to TRBJ1-2; 7 nucleotides align to TRBD1. The CDR3 is made up of 14 amino acids. Per the germline V gene, CDR1 is SGHRS and CDR2 is YFSETQ. V was pared by 0 bases and J by 7 bases, with 6 bases of the junction left unmatched. The CDR3 protein is CASSLGQGMSGYTF. The CDR3 DNA sequence: TGCGCCAGCAGCTTGGGACAGGGAATGAGTGGCTACACCTTC.

The chain recombines TRBV7-2 with TRBJ2-3; the D is unclear. Trimming took 5 bases from V and 6 from J, leaving 12 bases between them. Germline CDR1 reads SGHTA; CDR2 reads FQGNSA. The CDR3 runs 13 residues. As DNA, the CDR3 is TGTGCCAGCAGCCTCACCAACTTGGATACGCAGTATTTT. This translates into CASSLTNLDTQYF.

The chain links TRBV19 to TRBJ2-2; perhaps D is TRBD1 or TRBD2 (5 bases each). V shed 5 bases and J shed 3 bases, with 10 bases lying between them. CDR1 and CDR2 from the germline V gene are LNHDA and SQIVND (reference sequence). This CDR3 contains 14 residues. The CDR3 bases are TGTGCCAGTAGTTGGGGGAAGGACACCGGGGAGCTGTTTTTT. Amino acids: CASSWGKDTGELFF. The full variable domain, in which reference TRBV19 and TRBJ2-2 provide the parts outside the CDR3, is DGGITQSPKYLFRKEGQNVTLSCEQNLNHDAMYWYRQDPGQGLRLIYYSQIVNDFQKGDIAEGYSVSREKKESFPLTVTSAQKNPTAFYLCASSWGKDTGELFFGEGSRLTVL.

The rearrangement links TRBV30 to TRBJ2-1; TRBD2 matches 10 bases. V lost 7 bases, J lost 7 bases, and 16 bases stayed unmatched. The CDR3 loop spans 16 amino acids. Germline values: CDR1 GTSNPN, CDR2 SVGIG (reference sequence). The CDR3 reads CASWGIRTSGGNEQFF. In nucleotides, the CDR3 is TGTGCCTCCTGGGGCATCCGGACTAGCGGAGGGAATGAGCAGTTCTTC.